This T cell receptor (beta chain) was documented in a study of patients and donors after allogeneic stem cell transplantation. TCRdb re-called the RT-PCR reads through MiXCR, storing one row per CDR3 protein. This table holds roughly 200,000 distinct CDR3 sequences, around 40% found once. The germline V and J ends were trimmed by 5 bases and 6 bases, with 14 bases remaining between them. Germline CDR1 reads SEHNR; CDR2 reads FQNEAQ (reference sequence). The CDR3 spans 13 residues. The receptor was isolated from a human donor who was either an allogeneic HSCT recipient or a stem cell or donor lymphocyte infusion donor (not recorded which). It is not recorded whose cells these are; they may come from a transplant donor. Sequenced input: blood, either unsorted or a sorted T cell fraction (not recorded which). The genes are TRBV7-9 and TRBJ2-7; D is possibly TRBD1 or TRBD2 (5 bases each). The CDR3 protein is CASSRDPLSEQYF. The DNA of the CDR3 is TGTGCCAGCAGCCGGGACCCCCTCTCCGAGCAGTACTTC.